Only a few counts were recorded for the clone carrying this T cell receptor beta chain. Its cognate antigen is unknown. This sample stems from a study of T cells in Graves' hyperthyroidism and ophthalmopathy. Study findings and constraints: Ophthalmopathy was separated from stable hyperthyroidism by a 13 V-J model.

A patient was excluded if there was uncontrolled infection, other autoimmune disease, pregnancy or lactation. Every diagnosis used clinical symptoms, serum thyroxine and TRAb, thyroid ultrasound and orbital computed tomography. Researchers took RNA transcripts and amplified the TCR beta CDR3 regions from them. RT-PCR in the first round (using the HTBI primer set) targeted the TCR CDR3. In TCRdb, the multiplex PCR reads were re-called with MiXCR into one record per CDR3 protein. The table includes about 520,000 distinct CDR3 sequences, approximately 24% detected once. The sequencing sample was made of blood. The sequence came from a woman in her twenties or thirties with Graves' ophthalmopathy.

As DNA, the CDR3 is TGCGCCAGCAGGCCCCTAGGGCGGAACTATGGCTACACCTTC. Translation gives CASRPLGRNYGYTF. The chain has TRBV4-1 and TRBJ1-2; D is unresolved. The length of the CDR3 is 14 residues. V shed 6 bases and J shed 2 bases, with 13 bases lying between them. Germline assignment: CDR1 MGHRA and CDR2 YSYEKL.